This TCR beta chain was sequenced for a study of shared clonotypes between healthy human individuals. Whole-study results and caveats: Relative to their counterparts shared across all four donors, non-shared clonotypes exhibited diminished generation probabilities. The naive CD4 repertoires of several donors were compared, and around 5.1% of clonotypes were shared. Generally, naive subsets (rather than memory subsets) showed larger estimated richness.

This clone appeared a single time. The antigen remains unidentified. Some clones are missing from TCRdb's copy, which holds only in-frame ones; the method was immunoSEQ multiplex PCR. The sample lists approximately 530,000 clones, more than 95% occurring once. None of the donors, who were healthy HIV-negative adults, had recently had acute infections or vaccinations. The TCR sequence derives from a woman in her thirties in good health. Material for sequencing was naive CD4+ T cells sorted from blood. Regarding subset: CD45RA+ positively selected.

In DNA, the CDR3 is TGTGCCAGCAGAGGGACAGGGGGCGAATTCGGGAATCAGCCCCAGCATTTT. Its translation: CASRGTGGEFGNQPQHF. The V gene is TRBV27, the J gene TRBJ1-5, with TRBD1 matching 12 bases. This CDR3 has 17 residues. The junction had 10 bases not matched to a gene; V was cut back by 6 bases and J by 4 bases. Germline V lookup: CDR1 MNHEY, CDR2 SMNVEV (reference sequence).